This T cell receptor beta chain was recovered during a study of post-analysis software for immune sequencing data. Points from the study as a whole: Four to six TRBV segments were more frequent in patients than controls; TRBV5-6, TRBV5-1 and TRBV20-1 belonged to this group.

Unique molecular identifiers were built into the TCR beta cDNA libraries. MiXCR, run by TCRdb on the PCR reads, gives a single entry per CDR3 protein. The top ten clones hold around an eighth of a sample with approximately 460,000 distinct CDR3 sequences, approximately 45% of them seen once. Concerning this clonotype itself: The target antigen is unknown.

Trimming cost V 2 bases and J 4 bases; bases outside gene matches: 8. Looked up from germline, CDR1 is LGHNA and CDR2 is YSLEER. The CDR3 extends over 17 amino acids. The sample taken for sequencing was blood. The source of this sequence is a girl aged 10-17 years with multiple sclerosis. The chain has TRBV4-3 and TRBJ2-6; TRBD1 matches at 7 bases. This CDR3 is CASSQRATGDGANVLTF. Written as DNA, the CDR3 is TGCGCCAGCAGCCAAAGGGCTACAGGGGACGGGGCCAACGTCCTGACTTTC.